The T cell receptor (beta chain) described here comes from a study of vaccination and CD4 T cells after COVID-19. Study overall: Control cultures received a CEFX pool, an HIV-1 Nef pool, or no peptide.

CD4+ T cells that had been cultured provided DNA sequenced with the Oncomine TCR Beta short-read assay. Each CDR3 protein gets one entry after TCRdb re-called the PCR reads with MiXCR. The sample consists of about 14,000 distinct CDR3 sequences, about a third of them appearing once. Treatment: approximately nine-day PBMC culture with coronavirus spike peptide pools or control peptides (ViraFEST assay). The CDR3 spans 13 residues. V lost 3 bases and J lost 2, with 10 bases in between. Germline values: CDR1 DFQATT, CDR2 SNEGSKA (reference sequence). This clonotype was counted a few times. The antigen remains unidentified.

The sequenced sample was CD4+ T cells from blood, cultured in vitro. The source is a human donor who had recovered from COVID-19. The chain uses TRBV20-1 and TRBJ1-2; D gene ambiguous. CDR3 loop: CSASPTENYGYTF. In nucleotides, the CDR3 is TGCAGTGCTAGCCCGACGGAAAACTATGGCTACACCTTC.